A single sample is the source of the 4 T cell receptor beta chains below, sequenced in a study of T cell responses to AZD1222 COVID-19 vaccine. Profiled with immunoSEQ multiplex PCR; TCRdb holds only in-frame clones, not every one. The sample includes tens of thousands of clones, about 82% of them seen just once. The sequenced sample was peripheral blood, obtained 28 days after the second AZD1222 dose. These receptors were taken from an adult who received the AZD1222 COVID-19 vaccine.

This clone showed up just a few times. The genes are TRBV30 and TRBJ2-1, with TRBD2 matching 7 bases. The ends lost 8 bases at V and 7 bases at J; junction bases unmatched: 17. The CDR3 is 15 residues long. Germline-derived CDR1 and CDR2 are GTSNPN and SVGIG (reference sequence). In nucleotides, the CDR3 is TGTGCCGGGCCTCTGAGTGCGGGAGTCACAAATGAGCAGTTCTTC. It encodes CAGPLSAGVTNEQFF. Variable domain in full (rest from reference TRBV30 and TRBJ2-1): SQTIHQWPATLVQPVGSPLSLECTVEGTSNPNLYWYRQAAGRGLQLLFYSVGIGQISSEVPQNLSASRPQDRQFILSSKKLLLSDSGFYLCAGPLSAGVTNEQFFGPGTRLTVL.

The chain is built from TRBV6-1 and TRBJ2-7; 14 bases agree with TRBD2. This CDR3 is built from 16 residues. Unmatched junction bases numbered 4, after V lost 3 bases and J lost 3 bases. CDR1 MNHNS and CDR2 SASEGT come from the germline V gene. The CDR3 region is CASSEGLAGAYYEQYF. The CDR3 DNA sequence: TGTGCCAGCAGTGAGGGACTAGCGGGAGCTTACTACGAGCAGTACTTC.

A word on this clone: A junction boundary mismatches the germline segment, possibly from a read error. The chain employs TRBV11-2 and TRBJ1-3; a weak D match, TRBD1 (5 bases). This CDR3 comprises 16 residues. CDR1 SGHAT and CDR2 FQNNGV come from the germline V gene. The CDR3 coding sequence is TGTGCCAGCAGCCCGGCGCGTGCAGGGTTAGGAAACACCATACATTTT. Translated, it gives CASSPARAGLGNTIHF.

The V gene is TRBV6-1, the J gene TRBJ2-7; D gene uncertain. CDR1 is MNHNS, CDR2 SASEGT, per germline. The CDR3 consists of 13 residues. The V gene lost 1 base and the J gene lost 4 bases, with 8 bases spanning the gap. The CDR3 DNA sequence: TGTGCCAGCAGTGAAGTGGGTCGATACGAGCAGTACTTC. Its translation: CASSEVGRYEQYF.